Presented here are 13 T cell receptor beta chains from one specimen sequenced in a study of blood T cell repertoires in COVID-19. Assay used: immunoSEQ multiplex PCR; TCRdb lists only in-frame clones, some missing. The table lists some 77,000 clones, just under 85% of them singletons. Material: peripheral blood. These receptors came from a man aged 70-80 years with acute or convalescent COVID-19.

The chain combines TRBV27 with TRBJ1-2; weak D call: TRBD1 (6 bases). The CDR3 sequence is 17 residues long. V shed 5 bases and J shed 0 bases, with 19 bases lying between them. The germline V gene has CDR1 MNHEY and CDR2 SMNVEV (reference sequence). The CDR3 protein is CASSPHMTGLANYGYTF. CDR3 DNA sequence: TGTGCCAGCAGTCCCCATATGACAGGACTAGCTAACTATGGCTACACCTTC.

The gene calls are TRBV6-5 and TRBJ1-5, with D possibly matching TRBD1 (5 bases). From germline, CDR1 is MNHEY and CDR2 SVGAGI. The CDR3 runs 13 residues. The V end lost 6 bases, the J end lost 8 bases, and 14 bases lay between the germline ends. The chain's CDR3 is CASSRQGGEPQHF. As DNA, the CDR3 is TGTGCCAGCAGCCGTCAGGGTGGCGAGCCCCAGCATTTT.

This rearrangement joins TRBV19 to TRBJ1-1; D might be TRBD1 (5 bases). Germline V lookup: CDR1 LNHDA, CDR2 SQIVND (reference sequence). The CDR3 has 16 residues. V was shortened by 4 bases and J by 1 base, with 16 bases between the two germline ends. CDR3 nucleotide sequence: TGTGCCAGTAGTACCCCCTTTCGACAGCAGAACACTGAAGCTTTCTTT. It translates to CASSTPFRQQNTEAFF. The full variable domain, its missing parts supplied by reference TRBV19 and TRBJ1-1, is DGGITQSPKYLFRKEGQNVTLSCEQNLNHDAMYWYRQDPGQGLRLIYYSQIVNDFQKGDIAEGYSVSREKKESFPLTVTSAQKNPTAFYLCASSTPFRQQNTEAFFGQGTRLTVV.

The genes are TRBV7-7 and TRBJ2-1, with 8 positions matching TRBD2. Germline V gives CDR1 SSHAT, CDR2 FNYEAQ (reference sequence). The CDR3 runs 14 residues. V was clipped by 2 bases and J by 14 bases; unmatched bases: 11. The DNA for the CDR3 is TGTGCCAGCAGCTTAACCCGGGGGGGGCTACCGGAGTTCTTC. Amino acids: CASSLTRGGLPEFF.

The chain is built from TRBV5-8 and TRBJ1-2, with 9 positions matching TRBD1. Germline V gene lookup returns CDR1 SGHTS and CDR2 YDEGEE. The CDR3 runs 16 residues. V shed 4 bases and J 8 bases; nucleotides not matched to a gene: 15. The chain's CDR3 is CASSRSPGTGPGGYTF. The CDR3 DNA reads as TGTGCCAGCAGCAGAAGTCCCGGGACAGGGCCGGGAGGCTACACCTTC. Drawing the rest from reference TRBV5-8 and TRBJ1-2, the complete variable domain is EAGVTQSPTHLIKTRGQQATLRCSPISGHTSVYWYQQALGLGLQFLLWYDEGEERNRGNFPPRFSGRQFPNYSSELNVNALELEDSALYLCASSRSPGTGPGGYTFGSGTRLTVV.

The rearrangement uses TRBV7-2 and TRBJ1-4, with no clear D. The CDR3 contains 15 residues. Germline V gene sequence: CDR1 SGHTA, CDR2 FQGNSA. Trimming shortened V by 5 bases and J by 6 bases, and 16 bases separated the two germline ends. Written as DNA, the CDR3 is TGTGCCAGCAGCCCCGGCCGGGGTAGCGATGAAAAACTGTTTTTT. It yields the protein CASSPGRGSDEKLFF. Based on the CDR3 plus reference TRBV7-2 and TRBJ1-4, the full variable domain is GAGVSQSPSNKVTEKGKDVELRCDPISGHTALYWYRQSLGQGLEFLIYFQGNSAPDKSGLPSDRFSAERTGGSVSTLTIQRTQQEDSAVYLCASSPGRGSDEKLFFGSGTQLSVL.

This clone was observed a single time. CDR3 sequence: CASGGQTEAFF. The CDR3 bases are TGTGCCAGCGGCGGACAGACTGAAGCTTTCTTT. The rearrangement uses TRBV7-9 and TRBJ1-1, with D perhaps matching TRBD1 (6 bases). Germline values: CDR1 SEHNR, CDR2 FQNEAQ (reference sequence). V was trimmed by 8 bases and J by 5 bases, leaving 9 bases between them. The CDR3 is 11 amino acids.

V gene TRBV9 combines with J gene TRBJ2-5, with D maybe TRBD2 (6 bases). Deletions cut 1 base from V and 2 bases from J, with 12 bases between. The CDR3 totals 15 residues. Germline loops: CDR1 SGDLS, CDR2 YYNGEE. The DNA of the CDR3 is TGTGCCAGCAGCGTATCCGTGGAGGGACAAGAGACCCAGTACTTC. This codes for CASSVSVEGQETQYF.

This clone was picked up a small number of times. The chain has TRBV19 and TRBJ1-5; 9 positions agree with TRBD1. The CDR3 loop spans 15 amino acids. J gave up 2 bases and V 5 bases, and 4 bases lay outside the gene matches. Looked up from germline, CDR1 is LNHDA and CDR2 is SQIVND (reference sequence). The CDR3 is CASSVRTGGNQPQHF. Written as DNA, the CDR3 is TGTGCCAGTAGTGTTAGGACAGGGGGCAATCAGCCCCAGCATTTT.

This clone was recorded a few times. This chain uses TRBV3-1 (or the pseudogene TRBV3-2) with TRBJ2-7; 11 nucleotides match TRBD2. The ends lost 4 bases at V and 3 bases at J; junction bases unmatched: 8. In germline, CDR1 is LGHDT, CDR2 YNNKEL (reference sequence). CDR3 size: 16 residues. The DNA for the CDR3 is TGTGCCAGCAGCCCGTCCCTAGCGGGAGGCCTCTACGAGCAGTACTTC. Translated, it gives CASSPSLAGGLYEQYF.

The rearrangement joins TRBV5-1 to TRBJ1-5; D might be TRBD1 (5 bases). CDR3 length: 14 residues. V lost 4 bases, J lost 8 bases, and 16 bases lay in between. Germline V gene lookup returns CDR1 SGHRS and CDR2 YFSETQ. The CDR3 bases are TGCGCCAGCAGCGTATGGGGGGGTAGGGAGCCCCAGCATTTT. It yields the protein CASSVWGGREPQHF.

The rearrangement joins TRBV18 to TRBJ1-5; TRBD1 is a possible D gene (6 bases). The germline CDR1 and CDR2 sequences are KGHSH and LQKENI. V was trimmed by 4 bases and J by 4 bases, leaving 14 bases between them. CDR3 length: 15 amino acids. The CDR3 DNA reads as TGTGCCAGCTCACTACAGGGAAAAAAAAATCAGCCCCAGCATTTT. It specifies CASSLQGKKNQPQHF.

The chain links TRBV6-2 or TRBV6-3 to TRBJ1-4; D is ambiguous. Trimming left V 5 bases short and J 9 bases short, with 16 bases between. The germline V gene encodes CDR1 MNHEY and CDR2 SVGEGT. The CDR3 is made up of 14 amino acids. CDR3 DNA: TGTGCCAGCAGTCACGACACGGCTGGTAAAAAACTGTTTTTT. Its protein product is CASSHDTAGKKLFF.